This T cell receptor beta chain derives from a study of T cells after yellow fever vaccination. Study conclusions and caveats: The appearance of a small share of clonotypes in both CD4 and CD8 compartments was observed.

One entry per CDR3 protein results from TCRdb running MiXCR on the 5' RACE reads. Of some 400,000 distinct CDR3 sequences in the sample, 18% were seen once. On this clonotype itself: As yet, its antigen is unknown.

The CDR3 extends over 15 amino acids. Germline V gene lookup returns CDR1 DFQATT and CDR2 SNEGSKA (reference sequence). The ends were cut back, 3 bases at V and 1 base at J, with 14 bases in the middle. The sample was PBMCs, taken before the yellow fever booster vaccination. The source is a man aged 18-30 years who received the YFV17D yellow fever vaccine. This chain uses TRBV20-1 with TRBJ2-3; no definite D call. The CDR3 region has the DNA TGCAGTGCTAGGAGTGGTCTTCTAGGCACAGATACGCAGTATTTT. It translates to CSARSGLLGTDTQYF.